The 2 T cell receptor beta chains below were found in one sample sequenced in a study of technical replicates of blood from a handful of donors. Sequencing used immunoSEQ multiplex PCR; TCRdb keeps in-frame clones, though not all of them. The repertoire holds approximately 51,000 clones, with 90% to 95% as singletons. The sample was PBMCs. The receptors here all came from a human donor in good health. Some clones in this sample may be carry-over from other donors' samples.

The gene calls are TRBV7-2 and TRBJ2-6; a possible D gene is TRBD2 (7 bases). This CDR3 contains 17 residues. Trimming took off 5 bases at V and 8 bases at J, with 22 bases between the two ends. The germline V gene has CDR1 SGHTA and CDR2 FQGNSA. CDR3 region: CASSRGAGRGETNVLTF. The CDR3 DNA sequence: TGTGCCAGCAGCCGGGGGGCCGGGAGAGGAGAGACCAACGTCCTGACTTTC.

The chain couples TRBV10-2 to TRBJ2-7; 7 nucleotides agree with TRBD1. The CDR3 length is 14 residues. Trimming took 5 bases from V and 4 from J; bases not matched to a gene: 8. In germline, CDR1 is WSHSY, CDR2 SAAADI. CDR3 in DNA: TGCGCCAGCAGTAACAGGGGTATTGGTTACGAGCAGTACTTC. This sequence encodes CASSNRGIGYEQYF.